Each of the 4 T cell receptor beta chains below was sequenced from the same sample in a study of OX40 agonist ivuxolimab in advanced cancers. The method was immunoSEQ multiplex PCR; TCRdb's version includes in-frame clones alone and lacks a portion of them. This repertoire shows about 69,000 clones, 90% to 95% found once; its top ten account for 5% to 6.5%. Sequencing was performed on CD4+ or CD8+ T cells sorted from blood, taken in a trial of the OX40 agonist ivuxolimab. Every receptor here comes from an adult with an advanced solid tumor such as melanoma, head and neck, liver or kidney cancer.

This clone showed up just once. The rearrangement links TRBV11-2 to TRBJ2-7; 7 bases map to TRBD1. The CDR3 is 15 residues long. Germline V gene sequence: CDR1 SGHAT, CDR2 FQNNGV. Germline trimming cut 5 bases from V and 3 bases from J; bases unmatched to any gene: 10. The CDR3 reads CASSRPGQLFYEQYF. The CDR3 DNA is TGTGCCAGCAGCCGGCCGGGACAGCTATTCTACGAGCAGTACTTC.

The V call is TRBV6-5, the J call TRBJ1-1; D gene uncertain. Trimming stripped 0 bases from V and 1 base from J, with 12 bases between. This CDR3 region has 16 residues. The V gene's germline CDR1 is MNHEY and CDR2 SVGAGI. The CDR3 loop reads CASSYSMGVGNTEAFF. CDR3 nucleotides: TGTGCCAGCAGTTACTCGATGGGAGTAGGGAACACTGAAGCTTTCTTT.

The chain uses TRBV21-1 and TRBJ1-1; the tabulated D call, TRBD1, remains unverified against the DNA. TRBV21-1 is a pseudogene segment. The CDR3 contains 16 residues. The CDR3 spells CASSKSEEDMNTEAFF. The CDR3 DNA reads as TGTGCCAGCAGCAAAAGTGAAGAGGACATGAACACTGAAGCTTTCTTT.

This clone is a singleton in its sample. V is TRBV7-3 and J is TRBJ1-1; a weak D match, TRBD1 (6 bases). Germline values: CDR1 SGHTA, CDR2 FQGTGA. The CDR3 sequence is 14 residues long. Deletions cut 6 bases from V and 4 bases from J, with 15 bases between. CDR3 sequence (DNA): TGTGCCAGCAGTTTCTCAGGGGTGGGCACTGAAGCTTTCTTT. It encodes CASSFSGVGTEAFF.